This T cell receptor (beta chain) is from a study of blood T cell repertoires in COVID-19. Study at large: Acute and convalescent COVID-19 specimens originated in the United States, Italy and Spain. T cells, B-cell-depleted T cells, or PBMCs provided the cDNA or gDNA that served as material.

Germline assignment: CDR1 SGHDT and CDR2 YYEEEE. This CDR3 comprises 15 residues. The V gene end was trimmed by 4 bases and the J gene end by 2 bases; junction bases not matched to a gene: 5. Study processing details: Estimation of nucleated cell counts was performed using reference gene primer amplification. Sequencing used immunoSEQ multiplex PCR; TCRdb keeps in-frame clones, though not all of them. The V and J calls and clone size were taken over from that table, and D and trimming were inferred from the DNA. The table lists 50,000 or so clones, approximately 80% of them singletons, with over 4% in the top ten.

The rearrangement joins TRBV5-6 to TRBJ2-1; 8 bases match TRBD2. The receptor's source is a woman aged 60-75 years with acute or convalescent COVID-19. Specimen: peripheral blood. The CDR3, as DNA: TGTGCCAGCAGCGTTGCGGGAGGCCCCTACAATGAGCAGTTCTTC. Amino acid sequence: CASSVAGGPYNEQFF.